These 10 T cell receptor beta chains came from one sample sequenced in a study of CD8 T cells in ankylosing spondylitis. Via MiXCR, TCRdb re-called the 5' RACE reads, giving one row per CDR3 protein. The profile covers about 240,000 distinct CDR3 sequences, with approximately 8.4% appearing a single time and 4.8% taken by the ten largest. The sample was blood, either unsorted or a sorted T cell fraction (not recorded which). Receptors originate from a female donor with ankylosing spondylitis or in good health (not recorded which).

Ten or more counts support this clonotype. The chain combines TRBV10-1 with TRBJ1-1; perhaps TRBD1 as D (5 bases). The V gene lost 5 bases and the J gene lost 11 bases, with 12 bases spanning the gap. CDR3 length: 11 amino acids. Germline lookup yields CDR1 WNHNN and CDR2 SYGVQD (reference sequence). CDR3 bases: TGCGCCAGCAGTATTGGGGGAATGGCTTTCTTT. This sequence encodes CASSIGGMAFF.

This clonotype was observed at least ten times. The chain is built from TRBV9 and TRBJ2-3; D gene ambiguous. Trimming removed 0 bases at V and 1 base at J, with 9 bases between. The CDR3 is 15 amino acids. CDR1 and CDR2 from the germline V gene are SGDLS and YYNGEE. Here the CDR3 DNA reads TGTGCCAGCAGCGTAGGTAAGCGCGGCACAGATACGCAGTATTTT. It codes for CASSVGKRGTDTQYF.

This clonotype was counted ten times or more. J is TRBJ2-3 and V is TRBV7-2; D ambiguous. CDR1 is SGHTA, CDR2 FQGNSA, per germline. The CDR3 sequence is 14 residues long. Trimming removed 7 bases from V and 2 bases from J, with 13 bases in between. CDR3 in amino acids: CASMPQRSTDTQYF. CDR3 bases: TGTGCCAGCATGCCCCAGAGGTCCACAGATACGCAGTATTTT. The whole variable domain, remainder taken from reference TRBV7-2 and TRBJ2-3, is GAGVSQSPSNKVTEKGKDVELRCDPISGHTALYWYRQSLGQGLEFLIYFQGNSAPDKSGLPSDRFSAERTGGSVSTLTIQRTQQEDSAVYLCASMPQRSTDTQYFGPGTRLTVL.

This clonotype was found many times. The chain couples TRBV6-1 to TRBJ1-5, with D possibly matching TRBD1 (5 bases). Trimming pared 4 bases from V and 6 bases from J, leaving 10 bases between. Germline V gene lookup returns CDR1 MNHNS and CDR2 SASEGT. The length of the CDR3 is 13 residues. DNA of the CDR3: TGTGCCAGCAGTGGCGGGGACGGTCAGCCCCAGCATTTT. As protein: CASSGGDGQPQHF.

This clonotype was detected a few times. V is TRBV2 and J is TRBJ2-2; 9 nucleotides match TRBD2. Germline V gene lookup returns CDR1 SNHLY and CDR2 FYNNEI. Trimming at V came to 4 bases and at J to 7 bases, leaving 10 bases not matched to a gene. CDR3 length: 16 amino acids. DNA for the CDR3: TGTGCCAGCAGTGTTGAGGGACTAGCTTCGGGCGGGGAGCTGTTTTTT. It encodes CASSVEGLASGGELFF.

The table lists this clonotype with many counts. The CDR3 region is CASSWDRVSSEAFF. The DNA for the CDR3 is TGTGCCAGCAGTTGGGACAGGGTATCTTCTGAAGCTTTCTTT. V usage is TRBV27 and J usage is TRBJ1-1; 9 nucleotides line up with TRBD1. Germline CDR1 MNHEY, CDR2 SMNVEV (reference sequence). This CDR3 has 14 amino acids. V was clipped by 4 bases and J by 6 bases; unmatched bases: 6.

This clonotype occurred many times. The chain carries TRBV7-6 and TRBJ1-1, with D maybe TRBD1 (5 bases). Germline values: CDR1 SGHVS, CDR2 FNYEAQ. This CDR3 spans 14 amino acids. V was shortened by 1 base and J by 4 bases, with 10 bases between the two germline ends. The CDR3 DNA reads as TGTGCCAGCAGCTTAGGACAGTTGGGCACTGAAGCTTTCTTT. Translated: CASSLGQLGTEAFF.

The chain combines TRBV7-9 with TRBJ1-1; TRBD1 is a possible D gene (6 bases). The length of the CDR3 is 15 residues. The ends were cut back, 1 base at V and 3 bases at J, with 12 bases in the middle. Germline V gene data show CDR1 as SEHNR and CDR2 as FQNEAQ (reference sequence). CDR3 coding DNA: TGTGCCAGCAGCTTAGGATCAGGGGTCTACACTGAAGCTTTCTTT. Its protein is CASSLGSGVYTEAFF. The full variable domain, with the rest looked up from reference TRBV7-9 and TRBJ1-1, is DTGVSQNPRHKITKRGQNVTFRCDPISEHNRLYWYRQTLGQGPEFLTYFQNEAQLEKSRLLSDRFSAERPKGSFSTLEIQRTEQGDSAMYLCASSLGSGVYTEAFFGQGTRLTVV.

This clonotype occurred many times. This chain uses TRBV2 with TRBJ1-2; no clear D gene. In germline, CDR1 is SNHLY, CDR2 FYNNEI. There are 13 residues in the CDR3. With 5 bases removed from V and 4 bases from J, the gap between germline ends came to 11 bases. CDR3 coding DNA: TGTGCCAGCAGTAGCCTTAGAACCTATGGCTACACCTTC. Translation gives CASSSLRTYGYTF.

This clonotype has ten or more counts. The chain recombines TRBV2 with TRBJ1-4; 10 bases align to TRBD1. Germline CDR1 and CDR2: SNHLY and FYNNEI. The CDR3 extends over 17 amino acids. V was pared by 5 bases and J by 0 bases, with 6 bases of the junction left unmatched. CDR3 sequence: CASSRGDRGATNEKLFF. DNA for the CDR3: TGTGCCAGCAGTAGGGGGGACAGGGGTGCAACTAATGAAAAACTGTTTTTT.